The text below deals with one T cell receptor (beta chain). CDR3 size: 18 residues. The V gene lost 0 bases and the J gene lost 0 bases, with 15 bases spanning the gap. CDR1 is KGHSH, CDR2 LQKENI, per germline. Some clones are missing from TCRdb's copy, which holds only in-frame ones; the method was immunoSEQ multiplex PCR. The sample lists 78,000 or so clones; about 90% were seen once. This specimen belongs to a study of T cell changes during pregnancy in multiple sclerosis. The specimen was peripheral blood, collected before pregnancy. The TCR sequence derives from a female donor with multiple sclerosis, enrolled in a pregnancy study. The genes are TRBV18 and TRBJ2-1; TRBD1 is a possible D gene (5 bases). This CDR3 is CASSPPGPTRSSYNEQFF. CDR3 DNA sequence: TGTGCCAGCTCACCACCGGGGCCCACCCGGAGCTCCTACAATGAGCAGTTCTTC.